Below, 9 T cell receptor beta chains from the same sample are listed, as sequenced in a study of T cell responses to AZD1222 COVID-19 vaccine. Profiling relied on immunoSEQ multiplex PCR, and the TCRdb table lists in-frame clones only, not all of them. The table includes 180,000 or so clones, roughly 93% detected once. Specimen: peripheral blood, collected on day 0 of AZD1222 vaccination. The receptors here all came from an adult in good health.

The chain links TRBV4-1 to TRBJ2-2, with 11 bases that match TRBD2. This CDR3 contains 16 residues. Looked up from germline, CDR1 is MGHRA and CDR2 is YSYEKL. Trimming at V came to 3 bases and at J to 6 bases, leaving 6 bases not matched to a gene. The CDR3 loop reads CASSHLLAGEAGELFF. As DNA, the CDR3 is TGCGCCAGCAGCCACTTACTAGCGGGAGAAGCCGGGGAGCTGTTTTTT.

The rearrangement links TRBV12-3 or TRBV12-4 to TRBJ2-2, with unresolved D. V dropped 9 bases and J dropped 4 bases, with 9 bases sitting between them. The CDR3 has 12 amino acids. The CDR3 loop is CASLLITGELFF. The CDR3 nucleotides are TGTGCCAGTCTCTTGATCACCGGGGAGCTGTTTTTT.

This clone was seen only once. The CDR3 DNA reads TGTGCCAGCAGCCAAGAGGAGTCCGAGCAGTACTTC. Amino acid sequence: CASSQEESEQYF. V and J are TRBV3-1 (or the pseudogene TRBV3-2) and TRBJ2-7; D gene ambiguous. The V gene lost 0 bases and the J gene lost 6 bases, with 6 bases spanning the gap. Germline V CDR1 and CDR2: LGHDT, YNNKEL (reference sequence). This CDR3 spans 12 amino acids.

The DNA for the CDR3 is TGTGCCAGCAGCCCTCTTGGGGGGGCGACTGAAAAACTGTTTTTT. It is translated as CASSPLGGATEKLFF. This chain uses TRBV3-1 (or the pseudogene TRBV3-2) with TRBJ1-4; tentative D call: TRBD1 (6 bases). Trimming cost V 4 bases and J 7 bases, with 16 bases left between them. Germline-derived CDR1 and CDR2 are LGHDT and YNNKEL (reference sequence). This CDR3 contains 15 residues.

Of note for this clone: The sample holds other DNA sequences that translate to the same CDR3. This chain connects TRBV3-1 (or the pseudogene TRBV3-2) to TRBJ1-6; a possible D gene is TRBD1 (5 bases). The CDR3 length is 13 residues. In germline, CDR1 is LGHDT, CDR2 YNNKEL (reference sequence). V was clipped by 0 bases and J by 10 bases, with 7 bases between them. CDR3: CASSQDGGSPLHF. In DNA, the CDR3 is TGTGCCAGCAGCCAAGATGGGGGATCACCCCTCCACTTT.

V gene TRBV29-1 combines with J gene TRBJ2-2; D could derive from TRBD1 or TRBD2 (5 bases each). V lost 2 bases and J 7 bases, leaving 11 bases between the germline ends. The CDR3 has 13 residues. Germline CDR1 reads SQVTM; CDR2 reads ANQGSEA. The CDR3 loop is CSVETQGDGELFF. The CDR3 coding sequence is TGCAGCGTTGAAACCCAGGGAGACGGGGAGCTGTTTTTT.

The rearrangement links TRBV15 to TRBJ2-7; D perhaps matches TRBD2 (7 bases). Germline V gene lookup returns CDR1 LNHNV and CDR2 YYDKDF (reference sequence). The CDR3 covers 13 residues. V gave up 9 bases and J gave up 5 bases, with 17 bases separating them. DNA of the CDR3: TGTGCCACTCGCGCGGGGGCTACGGACGAGCAGTACTTC. It encodes CATRAGATDEQYF.

This clone was seen only once. The chain links TRBV12-3 or TRBV12-4 to TRBJ2-3; unclear D gene. The CDR3 is 12 residues long. The germline V and J ends were trimmed by 1 base and 5 bases, with 4 bases remaining between them. This chain's CDR3 is CASSLGGDTQYF. CDR3 sequence (DNA): TGTGCCAGCAGTTTAGGGGGAGATACGCAGTATTTT.

The chain joins TRBV7-2 to TRBJ2-1, with D possibly TRBD1 on 5 matching bases. CDR1 and CDR2 from the germline V gene are SGHTA and FQGNSA. Deletions cut 7 bases from V and 4 bases from J, with 14 bases between. The CDR3 is made up of 14 amino acids. CDR3 DNA: TGTGCCAGCAAAAAGGGGTACTTATACAATGAGCAGTTCTTC. It specifies CASKKGYLYNEQFF.